This record covers a single T cell receptor (beta chain). This clone was observed a handful of times. Its antigen remains unidentified. No much larger clone is present one base from it, and per-base qualities are unavailable. The donors were included in the validation cohort of over a hundred subjects, a group kept apart from the roughly 690-subject first cohort. The junction shows trimming of 10 bases on V and 0 bases on J, plus 4 bases between the germline ends. The CDR3 runs 11 residues from the cysteine to the phenylalanine. Only CDR3 DNA is held: 33 bases, read in frame from base 1. Per the germline V gene, SNHLY is the CDR1 and FYNNEI is the CDR2. This record belongs to a study of cytomegalovirus exposure and HLA in healthy donors (TCRdb year 2017). Regarding the research as a whole: The 500 to 800 repertoires of the first cohort and the 95 to 150 validation repertoires were produced on the same platform, according to a later analysis. Besides the first cohort of roughly 660 subjects, a separate validation cohort made up of 120 different subjects was used. The study combined high-throughput TCR immunosequencing, statistical association of individual TCRs with disease status, and machine learning to predict cytomegalovirus infection status. The study was designed to test whether signatures of past pathogen exposure could be identified by cataloging public T cell receptors. On the study overall, not on this receptor specifically: The authors suggested that the approach could potentially be generalized to other disease states and immunological phenotypes. A later analysis lacked HLA typing for the validation cohort, so it scored co-occurrence in that cohort across all 120 or so repertoires. The study listed approximately 150 TCR beta chains as associated with cytomegalovirus. The classifier was reported to diagnose cytomegalovirus status with high specificity and sensitivity in both the original and validation cohorts. Most TCR sequences were observed very rarely across donors, whereas some public TCRs were present in many individuals. In vitro tests confirmed that a few of the cytomegalovirus-associated TCR beta chains recognize cytomegalovirus antigens. Of the cluster scores, about 94% were above 0 in a later analysis, which found that TCRs clustered in the first cohort also tended to co-occur in the 120 or so validation repertoires.

Library method: the immunoSEQ multiplex PCR assay. The study's own analysis went as follows. A statistical classification framework was built for diagnosing cytomegalovirus status from the catalog of TCR beta chain sequences. TCRdb holds this immuneACCESS table with in-frame rearrangements only. Some clones are missing; in checked studies, unresolved V genes explain under half, and the rest has no known cause. D and trimming come from the DNA, and the V and J calls and clone size come from that table. The sample profile shows approximately 300,000 clones; about nine tenths of them were found once. Approximately 1% of the sample goes to the ten largest clones.

The clonotype was recovered from a woman under 40 in good health and CMV-seropositive. Sequencing was carried out using PBMCs. The V and J segments used are TRBV2 and TRBJ2-4, with the D gene call left open. The DNA sequence is given as TGTGCCACCCTAGCCAAAAACATTCAGTACTTC. It codes for CATLAKNIQYF.